The 25 T cell receptor beta chains reported below all come from one sample, sequenced in a study of radiation and T cells in renal cell carcinoma. Repertoires were generated with immunoSEQ multiplex PCR, while TCRdb's copy carries only in-frame clones and drops some. The sample holds more than 75,000 clones, about four fifths seen once. Time point defined: baseline pretreatment blood. Treatment meaning: 15 Gy SBRT to primary tumor, nephrectomy 4 weeks later. The starting material was blood, obtained from a patient whose treatment included radiotherapy and nephrectomy. Source of these receptors: a man aged 60-69 years with renal cell carcinoma.

CDR3 loop: CASSLDQAGGGTQYF. In DNA form, the CDR3 reads TGCGCCAGCAGCTTGGATCAAGCGGGGGGTGGGACCCAGTACTTC. The chain combines TRBV5-1 with TRBJ2-5; 9 bases line up with TRBD2. The germline V gene encodes CDR1 SGHRS and CDR2 YFSETQ. This CDR3 is built from 15 residues. V shed 0 bases, J shed 7 bases, and the junction held 7 bases outside the gene matches.

This chain uses TRBV5-4 with TRBJ2-5; D may match TRBD1 or TRBD2 (7 bases each). V lost 0 bases and J 5 bases, leaving 11 bases between the germline ends. The V gene's germline CDR1 is SGHNT and CDR2 YYREEE (reference sequence). The CDR3 consists of 14 residues. The chain's CDR3 is CASSLDQGGETQYF. CDR3 coding DNA: TGTGCCAGCAGCTTGGACCAGGGGGGGGAGACCCAGTACTTC.

The V call is TRBV4-1, the J call TRBJ2-5; D unclear. V lost 2 bases and J lost 5, with 12 bases in between. Germline V gene sequence: CDR1 MGHRA, CDR2 YSYEKL. CDR3 length equals 14 residues. This chain's CDR3 is CASSQQNVGETQYF. Here the CDR3 DNA reads TGCGCCAGCAGCCAACAGAACGTCGGGGAGACCCAGTACTTC.

The chain has TRBV7-9 and TRBJ2-6; D is undetermined. Trimming removed 6 bases at V and 0 bases at J, with 6 bases between. This CDR3 is 14 amino acids long. Germline values: CDR1 SEHNR, CDR2 FQNEAQ (reference sequence). The CDR3 sequence: CASRDLSGANVLTF. CDR3 in DNA: TGTGCCAGCAGGGATCTCTCTGGGGCCAACGTCCTGACTTTC.

This clone was recorded a few times. This chain joins TRBV9 and TRBJ2-3; 11 nucleotides agree with TRBD2. There are 15 residues in the CDR3. The V and J ends lost 5 bases and 2 bases, in that order; junction bases with no gene match: 4. CDR1 and CDR2 (germline): SGDLS, YYNGEE. This CDR3 is CASRGTSGATDTQYF. DNA for the CDR3: TGTGCCAGCAGGGGGACTAGCGGAGCCACAGATACGCAGTATTTT.

This clone was found a few times. V is TRBV11-3 and J is TRBJ2-5; TRBD1 matches 9 bases. V lost 4 bases and J lost 5; bases outside the gene matches: 8. The CDR3 loop spans 15 amino acids. Germline V CDR1 and CDR2: SGHNT, YENEEA. CDR3 nucleotides: TGTGCCAGCAGCTCAGGTGGGACAGGGATGGAGACCCAGTACTTC. Protein: CASSSGGTGMETQYF.

The V gene is TRBV15, the J gene TRBJ2-4; D tentatively fits TRBD1 or TRBD2 (5 bases each). Germline loops: CDR1 LNHNV, CDR2 YYDKDF (reference sequence). The CDR3 length is 15 residues. V shed 0 bases and J shed 6 bases, with 12 bases lying between them. Here the CDR3 reads CATSRDLGGGNIQYF. The DNA of the CDR3 is TGTGCCACCAGCAGAGATCTTGGTGGGGGAAACATTCAGTACTTC.

The chain joins TRBV4-2 to TRBJ2-7; D is perhaps TRBD1 (6 bases). Trimming removed 5 bases from V and 4 bases from J, with 21 bases in between. There are 16 residues in the CDR3. Germline-derived CDR1 and CDR2 are LGHNA and YNFKEQ. The CDR3 region has the DNA TGTGCCAGCAGCTCGGGACGGGACACCTCGGGGTACGAGCAGTACTTC. Encoded protein: CASSSGRDTSGYEQYF.

J is TRBJ2-7 and V is TRBV2; TRBD2 might be the D (6 bases). Trimming cost V 8 bases and J 0 bases, with 20 bases left between them. Germline CDR1 and CDR2: SNHLY and FYNNEI. CDR3 length equals 16 residues. The CDR3 DNA reads TGTGCCAGCGATCAGGAAGGGAGGCTTAGCTCCTACGAGCAGTACTTC. Its translation is CASDQEGRLSSYEQYF.

This chain connects TRBV6-6 to TRBJ1-3; D is ambiguous. Germline V CDR1 and CDR2: MNHNY, SVGAGI (reference sequence). The CDR3 covers 16 residues. V gave up 0 bases and J gave up 3 bases, with 12 bases separating them. In DNA form, the CDR3 reads TGTGCCAGCAGTTACTCCCGGCGGGCGGGTGGAAACACCATATATTTT. It codes for CASSYSRRAGGNTIYF.

The chain recombines TRBV7-9 with TRBJ2-7; TRBD2 aligns across 10 bases. V was clipped by 0 bases and J by 3 bases; unmatched bases: 5. The CDR3 spans 16 residues. Germline V gene lookup returns CDR1 SEHNR and CDR2 FQNEAQ (reference sequence). CDR3 nucleotide sequence: TGTGCCAGCAGCTTAGCGCTTTCTAGCGGGAGCTACGAGCAGTACTTC. Amino acid sequence: CASSLALSSGSYEQYF.

V usage is TRBV27 and J usage is TRBJ2-7; 14 bases are shared with TRBD2. The CDR3 is 14 residues long. CDR1 is MNHEY and CDR2 is SMNVEV in the germline V gene (reference sequence). The ends lost 7 bases at V and 3 bases at J; junction bases unmatched: 2. CDR3 loop: CASKTSGRGYEQYF. The CDR3 DNA reads as TGTGCCAGCAAGACTAGCGGGAGGGGCTACGAGCAGTACTTC.

The chain recombines TRBV5-1 with TRBJ2-1; 8 bases fit TRBD2. The CDR3 extends over 13 amino acids. The trim removed 7 bases at V and 7 bases at J, leaving 7 bases unmatched. CDR1 SGHRS and CDR2 YFSETQ come from the germline V gene. CDR3 nucleotide sequence: TGCGCCAGCTCGGGACTAGGTAGGAATGAGCAGTTCTTC. Protein sequence: CASSGLGRNEQFF.

The chain joins TRBV15 to TRBJ1-2; D not resolved. V was shortened by 1 base and J by 7 bases, with 13 bases between the two germline ends. Germline values: CDR1 LNHNV, CDR2 YYDKDF (reference sequence). The CDR3 totals 14 residues. The CDR3 DNA follows: TGTGCCACCAGCAGAGTACCCCCCTCCGGTGGCTACACCTTC. It codes for CATSRVPPSGGYTF.

The chain uses TRBV27 and TRBJ2-1; no reliable D call. V was cut by 6 bases and J by 2 bases, with 11 bases left in between. The germline V gene encodes CDR1 MNHEY and CDR2 SMNVEV (reference sequence). This CDR3 has 14 amino acids. The CDR3 nucleotides read TGTGCCAGCAGGGAAGGGCAGCCCTACAATGAGCAGTTCTTC. Protein product: CASREGQPYNEQFF.

The rearrangement links TRBV7-6 to TRBJ2-1; D gene unclear. V lost 3 bases and J lost 1, with 10 bases in between. The CDR3 sequence is 15 residues long. Germline loops: CDR1 SGHVS, CDR2 FNYEAQ. CDR3 region: CASSFSADSYNEQFF. The CDR3 DNA reads as TGTGCCAGCAGCTTTTCGGCGGATTCCTACAATGAGCAGTTCTTC.

V usage is TRBV10-2 and J usage is TRBJ1-1; D may be TRBD1 (6 bases). CDR1 and CDR2 from the germline V gene are WSHSY and SAAADI. Trimming shortened V by 6 bases and J by 7 bases, and 18 bases separated the two germline ends. The CDR3 has 14 residues. CDR3 protein: CASSPPGGGSEAFF. CDR3 nucleotide sequence: TGCGCCAGCAGCCCCCCCGGGGGCGGAAGTGAAGCTTTCTTT.

Concerning this clone: Other DNA sequences in the sample encode the same CDR3. This chain connects TRBV7-3 to TRBJ2-6; possible D gene TRBD2, 6 bases. Germline assignment: CDR1 SGHTA and CDR2 FQGTGA. CDR3 size: 15 residues. Trimming removed 1 base from V and 2 bases from J, with 6 bases in between. CDR3 in DNA: TGTGCCAGCAGCTTAAGCGGGACTGGGGCCAACGTCCTGACTTTC. Its translation: CASSLSGTGANVLTF. The variable domain in full, with the rest retrieved from reference TRBV7-3 and TRBJ2-6, is GAGVSQTPSNKVTEKGKYVELRCDPISGHTALYWYRQSLGQGPEFLIYFQGTGAADDSGLPNDRFFAVRPEGSVSTLKIQRTERGDSAVYLCASSLSGTGANVLTFGAGSRLTVL.

The gene calls are TRBV5-6 and TRBJ2-4, with TRBD1 as a possible D gene (6 bases). Trimming removed 4 bases at V and 3 bases at J, with 14 bases between. Germline loops: CDR1 SGHDT, CDR2 YYEEEE. CDR3 length: 15 amino acids. CDR3 bases: TGTGCCAGCAGCGACTACAGGGTTGGCAAAAACATTCAGTACTTC. As protein: CASSDYRVGKNIQYF. Filled out from reference TRBV5-6 and TRBJ2-4, the complete variable domain reads DAGVTQSPTHLIKTRGQQVTLRCSPKSGHDTVSWYQQALGQGPQFIFQYYEEEERQRGNFPDRFSGHQFPNYSSELNVNALLLGDSALYLCASSDYRVGKNIQYFGAGTRLSVL.

The chain couples TRBV18 to TRBJ2-1, with D unresolved. The CDR3 loop spans 14 amino acids. V was clipped by 3 bases and J by 6 bases, with 12 bases between them. Germline CDR1 reads KGHSH; CDR2 reads LQKENI. In DNA, the CDR3 is TGTGCCAGCTCACCGCTGGTGTCCCCCAATGAGCAGTTCTTC. This gives the protein CASSPLVSPNEQFF.

This clone occurred a few times. The chain's CDR3 is CASSNQIGTTEKLFF. DNA for the CDR3: TGTGCCAGCAGTAACCAGATAGGGACGACAGAAAAACTGTTTTTT. The rearrangement links TRBV28 to TRBJ1-4; TRBD1 is a possible D gene (5 bases). The V and J ends lost 5 bases and 8 bases respectively, with 18 bases between them. Germline V gives CDR1 MDHEN, CDR2 SYDVKM. The CDR3 is 15 amino acids.

This clone was observed once. The chain couples TRBV7-3 to TRBJ2-2; 8 bases line up with TRBD2. J was trimmed by 4 bases and V by 5 bases; bases with no gene match: 9. In germline, CDR1 is SGHTA, CDR2 FQGTGA. This CDR3 contains 16 residues. CDR3 coding DNA: TGTGCCAGCAGCATAAGCGGGGGAGTTTCCACCGGGGAGCTGTTTTTT. Protein product: CASSISGGVSTGELFF.

With regard to this clone: The junction and the germline gene differ at one end; a read error may be behind it. The chain recombines TRBV5-1 with TRBJ2-7; 13 positions match TRBD2. The CDR3 sequence is 13 residues long. Germline values: CDR1 SGHRS, CDR2 YFSETQ. This CDR3 reads CASSLEYGLAGVF. In DNA, the CDR3 is TGCGCCAGCAGCTTGGAATATGGACTAGCGGGAGTCTTC.

This sequence joins TRBV5-1 and TRBJ2-7; TRBD2 agrees at 14 bases. Germline values: CDR1 SGHRS, CDR2 YFSETQ. This CDR3 has 16 amino acids. After removal of 3 bases from V and 6 bases from J, the junction contained 8 bases not matched to a gene. The CDR3 reads CASSSAGLAGVGEQYF. Written as DNA, the CDR3 is TGCGCCAGCAGCTCGGCGGGACTAGCGGGAGTTGGCGAGCAGTACTTC. Complete variable domain (other parts from reference TRBV5-1 and TRBJ2-7): KAGVTQTPRYLIKTRGQQVTLSCSPISGHRSVSWYQQTPGQGLQFLFEYFSETQRNKGNFPGRFSGRQFSNSRSEMNVSTLELGDSALYLCASSSAGLAGVGEQYFGPGTRLTVT.

This clone was seen only once. The V and J genes are TRBV7-8 and TRBJ2-4, with D possibly TRBD2 on 6 matching bases. Trimming stripped 5 bases from V and 6 bases from J, with 8 bases between. Germline V gene sequence: CDR1 SGHVS, CDR2 FQNEAQ. This CDR3 comprises 12 residues. The CDR3 protein is CASSQGLNIQYF. The CDR3 DNA is TGTGCCAGCAGCCAGGGACTAAACATTCAGTACTTC. Using reference TRBV7-8 and TRBJ2-4 for the parts outside the CDR3, the full variable domain is GAGVSQSPRYKVAKRGQDVALRCDPISGHVSLFWYQQALGQGPEFLTYFQNEAQLDKSGLPSDRFFAERPEGSVSTLKIQRTQQEDSAVYLCASSQGLNIQYFGAGTRLSVL.